This is a list of T cell receptor beta chains from one sample in a study of control samples from healthy donors and cancer patients. TCRdb keeps only in-frame clones here, not all; method: immunoSEQ multiplex PCR. In the table there are approximately 100,000 clones, around 89% of which are singletons. Sequencing was done on a sample of PBMCs. Receptors originate from a man between 60 and 75 years old with lung cancer. Each CDR3 is given with its conserved first and last residue. A D gene is named only where the DNA matches it firmly. Expanded clones get a size class; other rows say once, few or many, or leave the size out.

D	J	size	V	CDR3	DNA
.	TRBJ2-6	.	TRBV6-1	CASSESESGANVLTF	TGTGCCAGCAGTGAGAGTGAATCTGGGGCCAACGTCCTGACTTTC
.	TRBJ1-1	.	TRBV7-3	CASSLFRPPGTEAFF	TGTGCCAGCAGCTTATTTAGGCCCCCCGGGACTGAAGCTTTCTTT
.	TRBJ2-5	.	TRBV4-1	CASSQEGLTQYF	TGCGCCAGCAGCCAAGAAGGACTAACCCAGTACTTC
.	TRBJ2-3	.	TRBV3-1/TRBV3-2	CASGKQSTDTQYF	TGTGCCAGCGGGAAACAGTCAACAGATACGCAGTATTTT
.	TRBJ2-7	.	TRBV6-5	CASSYPPQDSSYEQYF	TGTGCCAGCAGTTACCCCCCGCAGGACAGCTCCTACGAGCAGTACTTC
.	TRBJ1-5	.	TRBV25-1	CASSGQGGGNQPQHF	TGTGCCAGCAGTGGGCAGGGAGGCGGCAATCAGCCCCAGCATTTT
TRBD1	TRBJ1-5	once	TRBV23-1	CARTTGASNQPQHF	TGCGCCAGAACGACAGGGGCGTCAAATCAGCCCCAGCATTTT
TRBD1	TRBJ1-1	.	TRBV19	CASSIAQGAIHTEAFF	TGTGCCAGTAGTATAGCCCAGGGGGCTATTCACACTGAAGCTTTCTTT
.	TRBJ1-1	few	TRBV3-1/TRBV3-2	CASSHTWGGTHTEAFF	TGTGCCAGCAGCCACACTTGGGGGGGGACCCACACTGAAGCTTTCTTT
TRBD1	TRBJ2-4	.	TRBV4-2	CASSHGQGLAKNIQYF	TGTGCCAGCAGCCATGGACAGGGACTAGCCAAAAACATTCAGTACTTC
.	TRBJ1-2	.	TRBV29-1	CSVYGQSNYGYTF	TGCAGCGTCTACGGACAGTCTAACTATGGCTACACCTTC
.	TRBJ1-1	.	TRBV12-3/TRBV12-4	CASTRGSATEAFF	TGTGCCAGCACCCGAGGCTCCGCCACTGAAGCTTTCTTT
TRBD1	TRBJ2-5	.	TRBV24-1	CATSHRFGQGEETQYF	TGTGCCACCAGTCATCGGTTCGGACAGGGGGAAGAGACCCAGTACTTC
.	TRBJ1-5	.	TRBV7-9	CASSHEGDRPQHF	TGTGCCAGCAGTCATGAAGGGGACCGGCCCCAGCATTTT
TRBD1	TRBJ1-2	.	TRBV5-1	CASSPQGQMYSNYGYTF	TGCGCCAGCAGCCCACAGGGACAGATGTATTCAAACTATGGCTACACCTTC
TRBD1	TRBJ1-4	.	TRBV3-1/TRBV3-2	CASSPLDRGPEKLFF	TGTGCCAGCAGCCCGCTGGACAGGGGGCCTGAAAAACTGTTTTTT
.	TRBJ1-2	.	TRBV9	CASSVAGEGYGYTF	TGTGCCAGCAGCGTAGCTGGGGAAGGCTATGGCTACACCTTC
.	TRBJ2-2	.	TRBV18	CASSPTKGANTGELFF	TGTGCCAGCTCACCAACTAAAGGCGCGAACACCGGGGAGCTGTTTTTT
.	TRBJ1-6	.	TRBV30	CAWSGGFDYNSPLHF	TGTGCCTGGAGTGGAGGGTTTGACTATAATTCACCCCTCCACTTT
.	TRBJ1-2	.	TRBV9	CASSEWDLTDNGYTF	TGTGCCAGCAGCGAATGGGACCTGACAGACAATGGCTACACCTTC
TRBD2	TRBJ2-1	.	TRBV5-4	CASSLAERGSLNEQFF	TGTGCCAGCAGCTTGGCCGAGCGGGGGTCCCTCAATGAGCAGTTCTTC
.	TRBJ1-6	.	TRBV11-2	CASSLEIWGADSPLHF	TGTGCCAGCAGCTTAGAAATATGGGGGGCAGATTCACCCCTCCACTTT
TRBD1	TRBJ1-2	.	TRBV30	CAWSVQRSIQGNYGYTF	TGTGCCTGGAGTGTTCAGCGGTCCATACAGGGGAACTATGGCTACACCTTC
.	TRBJ1-1	.	TRBV30	CAWSVLNPRQAFF	TGTGCCTGGAGTGTACTGAACCCTAGGCAAGCTTTCTTT
.	TRBJ1-3	.	TRBV7-2	CASSLRSGTVPSGNTIYF	TGTGCCAGCAGCTTAAGAAGTGGTACAGTTCCCTCTGGAAACACCATATATTTT
TRBD1	TRBJ1-5	.	TRBV18	CASSSAGTASYYSNQPQHF	TGTGCCAGCTCATCAGCCGGGACAGCCTCCTATTATAGCAATCAGCCCCAGCATTTT
.	TRBJ2-2	.	TRBV7-2	CASSSQLVNTGELFF	TGTGCCAGCAGCTCCCAACTAGTGAACACCGGGGAGCTGTTTTTT
.	TRBJ2-2	medium-sized	TRBV7-9	CASSSPTGELFF	TGTGCCAGCAGCTCGCCCACCGGGGAGCTGTTTTTT
.	TRBJ1-2	.	TRBV6-1	CASSDPRIYGYTF	TGTGCCAGCAGTGATCCCAGGATCTATGGCTACACCTTC
.	TRBJ2-5	.	TRBV7-9	CASNLLSQRETQYF	TGTGCCAGCAACCTCCTTAGTCAAAGAGAGACCCAGTACTTC
.	TRBJ1-2	.	TRBV7-3	CASSRGQYYGYTF	TGTGCCAGCAGCAGAGGGCAGTACTATGGCTACACCTTC
.	TRBJ2-7	.	TRBV30	CAWRPEGVWGSYEQYF	TGTGCCTGGAGACCAGAGGGGGTTTGGGGCTCCTACGAGCAGTACTTC
.	TRBJ1-1	.	TRBV5-8	CASSADLNTEAFF	TGTGCCAGCAGCGCAGACTTGAACACTGAAGCTTTCTTT
TRBD1	TRBJ2-1	.	TRBV27	CASRNNRGLYNEQFF	TGTGCCAGCAGGAACAACAGGGGCCTTTACAATGAGCAGTTCTTC
.	TRBJ2-7	.	TRBV6-1	CASSSTGASREQYF	TGTGCCAGCAGTTCGACAGGCGCTAGCCGAGAGCAGTACTTC
.	TRBJ1-2	.	TRBV24-1	CATSFKANYGYTF	TGTGCCACCAGTTTCAAGGCTAACTATGGCTACACCTTC
.	TRBJ2-3	.	TRBV6-5	CATVPQGRTDTQYF	TGTGCCACCGTCCCTCAAGGGAGGACAGATACGCAGTATTTT
TRBD1	TRBJ2-7	.	TRBV24-1	CATSARRGPFTYEQYF	TGTGCCACCAGTGCAAGAAGGGGGCCGTTCACCTACGAGCAGTACTTC
.	TRBJ2-4	.	TRBV5-1	CASSLDTGKNIQYF	TGCGCCAGCAGCTTGGATACAGGGAAAAACATTCAGTACTTC
TRBD1	TRBJ2-5	.	TRBV18	CASSYDDRAPQETQYF	TGTGCCAGCTCATACGACGACAGGGCGCCCCAAGAGACCCAGTACTTC
.	TRBJ1-4	.	TRBV5-1	CASSTAGSEEKLFF	TGCGCCAGCAGTACAGCGGGGAGCGAAGAAAAACTGTTTTTT
.	TRBJ1-6	few	TRBV7-2	CASSRSGGARNNSPLHF	TGTGCCAGCAGCCGCAGCGGCGGGGCGAGGAATAATTCACCCCTCCACTTT
TRBD1	TRBJ2-3	.	TRBV6-2/TRBV6-3	CASSYKGAAQYF	TGTGCCAGCAGTTACAAGGGGGCGGCGCAGTATTTT
.	TRBJ2-6	.	TRBV4-1	CASSQDNRGSGANVLTF	TGCGCCAGCAGCCAAGATAATAGGGGATCAGGGGCCAACGTCCTGACTTTC
TRBD1	TRBJ1-2	few	TRBV29-1	CSVVDRGGANYGYTF	TGCAGCGTGGTGGACAGGGGAGGGGCTAACTATGGCTACACCTTC
.	TRBJ2-3	.	TRBV14	CASSLTMSVFHTDTQYF	TGTGCCAGCAGCCTTACCATGAGCGTCTTTCACACAGATACGCAGTATTTT
TRBD1	TRBJ2-2	.	TRBV11-2	CASSQDRGHTGELFF	TGTGCCAGCAGCCAAGACAGGGGGCATACCGGGGAGCTGTTTTTT
.	TRBJ2-3	.	TRBV6-5	CASSYGTARTDTQYF	TGTGCCAGCAGTTACGGGACCGCCCGCACAGATACGCAGTATTTT
.	TRBJ1-5	.	TRBV27	CASRTLGVGANQPQHF	TGTGCCAGCAGAACACTCGGGGTAGGGGCCAATCAGCCCCAGCATTTT
.	TRBJ1-1	.	TRBV6-5	CASSKTLNTEAFF	TGTGCCAGCAGTAAGACATTGAACACTGAAGCTTTCTTT
TRBD1	TRBJ1-1	.	TRBV6-5	CASSFTGQGFNTEAFF	TGTGCCAGCAGTTTCACGGGACAGGGGTTTAACACTGAAGCTTTCTTT